This TCR beta chain was found in a study of cytomegalovirus exposure and HLA in healthy donors. Study findings and constraints: HLA alleles showed associations with 16,951 TCR beta sequences in a later analysis, at a 0.05 false discovery rate.

Of note for this clone: Antigen: not known.

The CDR3 spans 16 residues. Per the germline V gene, CDR1 is MNHEY and CDR2 is SMNVEV (reference sequence). V was clipped by 4 bases and J by 4 bases, with 19 bases between them. Researchers ran the PCR with 60 Vbeta and 13 Jbeta primers. Assay used: immunoSEQ multiplex PCR; TCRdb lists only in-frame clones, some missing. The sample holds 150,000 to 200,000 clones, over 65% seen once. All donors participated as healthy donors of bone marrow. This sequence originates from a man aged 35-49 years in good health and CMV-seropositive. V gene TRBV27 combines with J gene TRBJ1-2, with a weak D call TRBD1 (5 bases). Sequenced material: PBMCs. The CDR3 spells CASSSFRASTSYGYTF. The CDR3 nucleotides are TGTGCCAGCAGTTCTTTCAGGGCCTCAACCTCCTATGGCTACACCTTC.